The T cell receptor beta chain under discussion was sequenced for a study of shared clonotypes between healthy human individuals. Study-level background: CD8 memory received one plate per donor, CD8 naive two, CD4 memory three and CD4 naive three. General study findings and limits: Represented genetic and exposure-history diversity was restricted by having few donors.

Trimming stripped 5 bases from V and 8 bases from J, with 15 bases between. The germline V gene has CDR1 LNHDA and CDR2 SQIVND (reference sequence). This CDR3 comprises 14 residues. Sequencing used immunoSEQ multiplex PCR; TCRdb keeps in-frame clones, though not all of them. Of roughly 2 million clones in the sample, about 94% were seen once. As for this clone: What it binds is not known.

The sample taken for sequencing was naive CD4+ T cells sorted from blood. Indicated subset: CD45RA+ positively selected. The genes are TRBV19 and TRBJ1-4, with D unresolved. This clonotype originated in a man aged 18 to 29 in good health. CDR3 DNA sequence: TGTGCCAGTAGTCTTCCGGGGAAAGGGGAAAAACTGTTTTTT. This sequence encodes CASSLPGKGEKLFF.